A selection of T cell receptor beta chains follows, all from one sample in a study of T cells in Graves' hyperthyroidism and ophthalmopathy. TCRdb re-called the multiplex PCR reads with MiXCR, one entry per CDR3 protein. Of 490,000 or so distinct CDR3 sequences in the sample, approximately 23% were seen once. The sequencing input was blood. The receptors were gathered from a woman aged 70-85 years with Graves' ophthalmopathy. The CDR3 runs from the conserved cysteine through the conserved F or W. Each record gives: D gene, V gene, clone size, J gene, CDR3 DNA, CDR3 protein. D genes are given only for firm matches. For some rows the clone size is stated as once, few or many, or as a class when expanded; others skip it.

d_call: NA
v_call: TRBV3-1
clone_size: NA
j_call: TRBJ2-7
cdr3_nt: TGTGCCAGCAGCCAAGGTTTGTGGGACGCTGCCTACGAGCAGTACTTC
cdr3_aa: CASSQGLWDAAYEQYF

d_call: NA
v_call: TRBV20-1
clone_size: few
j_call: TRBJ2-1
cdr3_nt: TGCAGTGCTAGTGTAGGCGGGGCCTACAATGAGCAGTTCTTC
cdr3_aa: CSASVGGAYNEQFF

d_call: TRBD2
v_call: TRBV28
clone_size: once
j_call: TRBJ2-7
cdr3_nt: TGTGCCAGCAGTTTTGGACTAGCGGGGAGTAGGGGGCAGTACTTC
cdr3_aa: CASSFGLAGSRGQYF

d_call: NA
v_call: TRBV6-1
clone_size: NA
j_call: TRBJ1-2
cdr3_nt: TGTGCCAGCAGTGAAGCCAGTCAGTCAGGACAGCCCTATGGCTACACCTTC
cdr3_aa: CASSEASQSGQPYGYTF

d_call: NA
v_call: TRBV7-2
clone_size: many
j_call: TRBJ1-2
cdr3_nt: TGTGCCAGCAGCTTAATATCGGGCAGTAACTATGGCTACACCTTC
cdr3_aa: CASSLISGSNYGYTF

d_call: TRBD2
v_call: TRBV6-1
clone_size: few
j_call: TRBJ2-2
cdr3_nt: TGTGCCAGCAGCGGCGGGGAGGGAGGTCTTGCCGGGGAGCTGTTTTTT
cdr3_aa: CASSGGEGGLAGELFF

d_call: NA
v_call: TRBV19
clone_size: NA
j_call: TRBJ2-3
cdr3_nt: TGTGCCAGTGCGGGAACAGGGGCCTTCACAGATACGCAGTATTTT
cdr3_aa: CASAGTGAFTDTQYF

d_call: NA
v_call: TRBV2
clone_size: many
j_call: TRBJ1-1
cdr3_nt: TGTGCCAGCAGTTTGGGACGGGTCCTAGCTTTCTTT
cdr3_aa: CASSLGRVLAFF

d_call: TRBD2
v_call: TRBV20-1
clone_size: NA
j_call: TRBJ2-1
cdr3_nt: TGCAGTGCTGTAGTCCTGCGGGAGTGGCTCAATGAGCAGTTCTTC
cdr3_aa: CSAVVLREWLNEQFF

d_call: TRBD2
v_call: TRBV6-2/TRBV6-3
clone_size: few
j_call: TRBJ2-4
cdr3_nt: TGTGCCAGTCGGACTAGCGGGGGTATTCAGTACTTC
cdr3_aa: CASRTSGGIQYF

d_call: NA
v_call: TRBV9
clone_size: few
j_call: TRBJ1-2
cdr3_nt: TGTGCCAGCGGGACTGGTTGGAACAACTATGGCTACACCTTC
cdr3_aa: CASGTGWNNYGYTF

d_call: NA
v_call: TRBV3-1
clone_size: NA
j_call: TRBJ2-7
cdr3_nt: TGTGCCAGCAGCCAACTGAACTACGAGCAGTACTTC
cdr3_aa: CASSQLNYEQYF

d_call: NA
v_call: TRBV19
clone_size: NA
j_call: TRBJ2-3
cdr3_nt: TGTGCCAGTAGTTCCCCCCCGGGTGCGGATACGCAGTATTTT
cdr3_aa: CASSSPPGADTQYF

d_call: NA
v_call: TRBV28
clone_size: many
j_call: TRBJ2-7
cdr3_nt: TGTGCCAGCAGGAGGGCAAATTACTACGAGCAGTACTTC
cdr3_aa: CASRRANYYEQYF

d_call: NA
v_call: TRBV12-3/TRBV12-4
clone_size: NA
j_call: TRBJ1-5
cdr3_nt: TGTGCCAGCAGTTTAGCGCCGGGAGGGGATCAGCCCCAGCATTTT
cdr3_aa: CASSLAPGGDQPQHF

d_call: NA
v_call: TRBV20-1
clone_size: many
j_call: TRBJ2-7
cdr3_nt: TGCAGTGCTAGCCCGCCCGGGGAGCTAGCCACCTACGAGCAGTACTTC
cdr3_aa: CSASPPGELATYEQYF

d_call: NA
v_call: TRBV27
clone_size: NA
j_call: TRBJ2-7
cdr3_nt: TGTGCCAGCAGTTTAAAAGGGCCCCACGAGCAGTACTTC
cdr3_aa: CASSLKGPHEQYF

d_call: NA
v_call: TRBV20-1
clone_size: few
j_call: TRBJ2-7
cdr3_nt: TGCAGTGCTCGGGGGACTTTGCAGTACTTC
cdr3_aa: CSARGTLQYF

d_call: TRBD1
v_call: TRBV5-6
clone_size: NA
j_call: TRBJ1-2
cdr3_nt: TGTGCCAGCAGCCCGGACAGGGGAAAGGGTATCTATGGCTACACCTTC
cdr3_aa: CASSPDRGKGIYGYTF

d_call: NA
v_call: TRBV12-3/TRBV12-4
clone_size: few
j_call: TRBJ2-6
cdr3_nt: TGTGCCAGCAGTTTCGACACGACTGACTCTGGGGCCAACGTCCTGACTTTC
cdr3_aa: CASSFDTTDSGANVLTF

d_call: TRBD2
v_call: TRBV2
clone_size: many
j_call: TRBJ2-7
cdr3_nt: TGTGCCAGCTCGGGGGCTAGCGGGAGCTACGAGCAGTACTTC
cdr3_aa: CASSGASGSYEQYF

d_call: TRBD1
v_call: TRBV19
clone_size: NA
j_call: TRBJ1-5
cdr3_nt: TGTGCCAGTAACCCAGGACAGGGACCCAATCAGCCCCAGCATTTT
cdr3_aa: CASNPGQGPNQPQHF

d_call: NA
v_call: TRBV11-2
clone_size: NA
j_call: TRBJ2-7
cdr3_nt: TGTGCCAGCAACCGGGGAACTTACGAGCAGTACTTC
cdr3_aa: CASNRGTYEQYF

d_call: TRBD2
v_call: TRBV7-6
clone_size: NA
j_call: TRBJ2-5
cdr3_nt: TGTGCCAGCAGCTTAGGGGCAGGGAGGGAAGAGACCCAGTACTTC
cdr3_aa: CASSLGAGREETQYF

d_call: NA
v_call: TRBV2
clone_size: few
j_call: TRBJ2-7
cdr3_nt: TGTGCCAGCAGTGAAACAACCCGGGGCTACGAGCAGTACTTC
cdr3_aa: CASSETTRGYEQYF